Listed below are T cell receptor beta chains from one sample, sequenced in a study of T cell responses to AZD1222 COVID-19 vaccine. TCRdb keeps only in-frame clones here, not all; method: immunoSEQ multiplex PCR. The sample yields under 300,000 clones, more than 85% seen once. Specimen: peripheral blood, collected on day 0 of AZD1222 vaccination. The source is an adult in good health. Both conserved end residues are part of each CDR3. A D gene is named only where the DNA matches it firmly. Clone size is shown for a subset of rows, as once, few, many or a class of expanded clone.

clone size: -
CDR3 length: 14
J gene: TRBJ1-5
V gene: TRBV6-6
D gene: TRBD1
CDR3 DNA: TGTGCCAGCAGTACCCGGACAGGGGGACAGCCCCAGCATTTT
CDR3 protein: CASSTRTGGQPQHF

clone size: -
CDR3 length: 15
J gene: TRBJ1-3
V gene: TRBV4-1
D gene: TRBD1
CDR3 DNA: TGCGCCAGCAGCCAATGGACAGGGCCTGGAAACACCATATATTTT
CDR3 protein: CASSQWTGPGNTIYF

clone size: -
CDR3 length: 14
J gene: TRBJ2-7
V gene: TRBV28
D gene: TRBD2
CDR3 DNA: TGTGCCAGCCGGAGGACTAGCGCACGCTACGAGCAGTACTTC
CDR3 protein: CASRRTSARYEQYF

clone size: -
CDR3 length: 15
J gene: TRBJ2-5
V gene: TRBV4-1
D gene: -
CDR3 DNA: TGCGCCAGCAGCCAAGTTCCCGGGCCCGTAGAGACCCAGTACTTC
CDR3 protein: CASSQVPGPVETQYF

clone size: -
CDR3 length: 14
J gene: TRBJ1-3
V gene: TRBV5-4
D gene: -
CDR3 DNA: TGTGCCAGCAGCTTCCAGGGGTCTGGAAACACCATATATTTT
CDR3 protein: CASSFQGSGNTIYF

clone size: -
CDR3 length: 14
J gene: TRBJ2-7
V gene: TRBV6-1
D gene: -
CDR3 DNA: TGTGCCAGCAGTGAAAGGGGGATCTCCTACGAGCAGTACTTC
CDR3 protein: CASSERGISYEQYF

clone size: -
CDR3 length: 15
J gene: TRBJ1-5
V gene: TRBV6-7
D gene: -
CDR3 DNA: TGTGCCAGCAGGGGCTCGGGGACACCTTATCAGCCCCAGCATTTT
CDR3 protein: CASRGSGTPYQPQHF

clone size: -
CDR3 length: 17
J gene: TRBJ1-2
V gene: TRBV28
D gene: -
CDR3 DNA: TGTGCCAGCAGCTCGGCTGGCAGCCGAACCGCTAACTATGGCTACACCTTC
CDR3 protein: CASSSAGSRTANYGYTF

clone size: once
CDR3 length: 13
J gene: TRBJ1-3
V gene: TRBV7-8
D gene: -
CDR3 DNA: TGTGCCAGCAGCGGCTTCTCTGGAAACACCATATATTTT
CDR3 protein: CASSGFSGNTIYF

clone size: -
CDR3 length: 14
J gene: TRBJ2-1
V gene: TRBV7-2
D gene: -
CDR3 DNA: TGTGCCAGCAGCTTATGGGGGGGCCCACAGGAGCAGTTCTTC
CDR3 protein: CASSLWGGPQEQFF

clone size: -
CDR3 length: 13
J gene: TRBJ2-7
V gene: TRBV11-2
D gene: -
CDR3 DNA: TGTGCCAGCAGCGCACAGGGTGTGAACGAGCAGTACTTC
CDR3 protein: CASSAQGVNEQYF

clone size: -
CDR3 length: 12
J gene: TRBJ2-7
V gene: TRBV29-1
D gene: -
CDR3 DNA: TGCAGCGTTGCGAACGGTGGGAGGGAGCAGTACTTC
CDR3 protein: CSVANGGREQYF

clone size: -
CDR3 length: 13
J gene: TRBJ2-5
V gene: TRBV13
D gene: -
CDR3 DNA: TGTGCCAGCAGCTTTGGGGGTGAAGAGACCCAGTACTTC
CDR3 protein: CASSFGGEETQYF

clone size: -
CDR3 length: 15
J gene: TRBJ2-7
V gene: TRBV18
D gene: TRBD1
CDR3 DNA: TGTGCCAGCTCACCAGGGACAGGGGGCCCTTACGAGCAGTACTTC
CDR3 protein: CASSPGTGGPYEQYF